This TCR beta chain was found in a study of cytomegalovirus exposure and HLA in healthy donors. Overall study findings and caveats: In a later analysis, a genetic analysis reported fewer productive-TCR N-insertions in an Asian-associated ancestry cluster than the cohort average.

CDR1 and CDR2 from the germline V gene are SGHRS and YFSETQ. CDR3 length: 15 amino acids. V was clipped by 0 bases and J by 2 bases, with 11 bases between them. Use of 60 Vbeta and 13 Jbeta primers characterized the PCR. Sequencing was performed with immunoSEQ multiplex PCR; in TCRdb, only in-frame clones are kept and a portion is missing. Of some 150,000 clones in the sample, 70% to 85% are singletons; the top ten hold 1.5% to 2.5%. This clone was seen a handful of times. Its matching antigen is unknown. J is TRBJ1-1 and V is TRBV5-1; D gene uncertain. Sequencing was performed on PBMCs. The clonotype was recovered from a middle-aged woman in good health and CMV-seronegative. The CDR3 sequence: CASSLELRQNTEAFF. CDR3 nucleotides: TGCGCCAGCAGCTTGGAGCTCAGGCAAAACACTGAAGCTTTCTTT.